The 27 T cell receptor beta chains in this list originate from one sample, sequenced in a study of blood T cells in healthy people across ages. Primers used in a second PCR of about 6 to 12 cycles were a sample-barcoded 5' primer and a J-beta primer mix. TCRdb fed the 5' RACE reads into MiXCR, producing one record per CDR3 protein. The sample lists about 1.4 million distinct CDR3 sequences, approximately 63% occurring once. Sequencing used blood. The source is a man aged 18 to 29 in good health.

This clonotype occurred once. The chain employs TRBV27 and TRBJ1-2; perhaps TRBD1 as D (5 bases). V shed 0 bases and J shed 5 bases, with 13 bases lying between them. The CDR3 contains 15 residues. The V gene's germline CDR1 is MNHEY and CDR2 SMNVEV (reference sequence). The CDR3 here is CASSLSWGNPYGYTF. The DNA of the CDR3 is TGTGCCAGCAGTTTATCGTGGGGGAATCCATATGGCTACACCTTC.

The rearrangement joins TRBV27 to TRBJ2-7; 12 bases fit TRBD2. This CDR3 spans 15 amino acids. Germline V gene data show CDR1 as MNHEY and CDR2 as SMNVEV (reference sequence). The DNA for the CDR3 is TGTGCAATCCCCACCGGGACTAGCGGGTCATACGAGCAGTACTTC. It codes for CAIPTGTSGSYEQYF.

The rearrangement joins TRBV12-3 or TRBV12-4 to TRBJ2-1; D perhaps matches TRBD2 (5 bases). V shed 1 base and J shed 9 bases, with 7 bases lying between them. CDR3 size: 12 residues. CDR3 sequence (DNA): TGTGCCAGCAGTTTAGACGCGGGTGAGCAGTTCTTC. Translated: CASSLDAGEQFF.

The rearrangement links TRBV7-9 to TRBJ2-3, with 10 nucleotides matching TRBD2. Trimming at V came to 5 bases and at J to 3 bases, leaving 14 bases not matched to a gene. Germline values: CDR1 SEHNR, CDR2 FQNEAQ (reference sequence). The CDR3 consists of 18 residues. The CDR3 DNA follows: TGTGCCAGCAGCCCCTATAGCGGGAGGTCTCACATGACAGATACGCAGTATTTT. Amino acids: CASSPYSGRSHMTDTQYF. Full variable domain (remainder filled in from reference TRBV7-9 and TRBJ2-3): DTGVSQNPRHKITKRGQNVTFRCDPISEHNRLYWYRQTLGQGPEFLTYFQNEAQLEKSRLLSDRFSAERPKGSFSTLEIQRTEQGDSAMYLCASSPYSGRSHMTDTQYFGPGTRLTVL.

Note on this clonotype: At one end, the junction sequence differs from germline, possibly due to a read error. The gene calls are TRBV2 and TRBJ2-5, with TRBD2 matching over 9 bases. Germline V gives CDR1 SNHLY, CDR2 FYNNEI. The CDR3 has 15 residues. The DNA for the CDR3 is TGTGCCAGCAGAAGGTCTAGCGGGATAATGGAGACCCGGTACTTC. This gives the protein CASRRSSGIMETRYF.

This clonotype was found a few times. The V and J genes are TRBV20-1 and TRBJ2-3; perhaps TRBD1 as D (6 bases). The V and J ends lost 3 bases and 4 bases respectively, with 11 bases between them. Germline CDR1 and CDR2: DFQATT and SNEGSKA (reference sequence). CDR3 length: 13 residues. The CDR3 nucleotides are TGCAGTGCTAGCATCAGGGGTTCAGATACGCAGTATTTT. Its translation is CSASIRGSDTQYF.

The V call is TRBV28, the J call TRBJ2-3, with 7 bases matching TRBD2. J lost 0 bases, V lost 7 bases, and 10 bases had no gene match. The germline gives CDR1 MDHEN, CDR2 SYDVKM. The CDR3 is made up of 16 amino acids. CDR3 protein: CASTLLSGASTDTQYF. In DNA form, the CDR3 reads TGTGCCAGCACCCTCTTGAGCGGGGCGAGCACAGATACGCAGTATTTT.

Worth noting for this clonotype: Likely a read error: the CDR3 ends without its conserved phenylalanine or tryptophan. The V gene is TRBV20-1, the J gene TRBJ1-2; 7 nucleotides align to TRBD1. CDR3 length: 12 residues. Germline V lookup: CDR1 DFQATT, CDR2 SNEGSKA (reference sequence). Losses at the gene ends were 5 bases for V and 2 bases for J; bases not matched to a gene: 2. The CDR3 DNA is TGCAGTGCTCGACAGGGAAACTATGGCTACACCTTA. Its protein is CSARQGNYGYTL.

The rearrangement joins TRBV20-1 to TRBJ2-3; TRBD2 agrees at 12 bases. CDR3 length: 18 residues. The germline gives CDR1 DFQATT, CDR2 SNEGSKA (reference sequence). V shed 1 base, J shed 0 bases, and the junction held 8 bases outside the gene matches. The CDR3 DNA sequence: TGCAGTGCTAGAGCCCCCCCAACTAGCGGGAGGAGCACAGATACGCAGTATTTT. Translated, it gives CSARAPPTSGRSTDTQYF.

J is TRBJ2-3 and V is TRBV28; no definite D call. Germline-derived CDR1 and CDR2 are MDHEN and SYDVKM. The V end lost 2 bases, the J end lost 6 bases, and 12 bases lay between the germline ends. This CDR3 region has 14 residues. The CDR3 sequence: CASSLRRTVDTQYF. As DNA, the CDR3 is TGTGCCAGCAGTTTACGTCGGACCGTGGATACGCAGTATTTT. Based on the CDR3 plus reference TRBV28 and TRBJ2-3, the full variable domain is DVKVTQSSRYLVKRTGEKVFLECVQDMDHENMFWYRQDPGLGLRLIYFSYDVKMKEKGDIPEGYSVSREKKERFSLILESASTNQTSMYLCASSLRRTVDTQYFGPGTRLTVL.

V gene TRBV24-1 combines with J gene TRBJ2-3; TRBD2 matches 10 bases. Germline trimming cut 5 bases from V and 4 bases from J; bases unmatched to any gene: 11. The CDR3 has 17 amino acids. The V gene's germline CDR1 is KGHDR and CDR2 SFDVKD. The CDR3 sequence: CATSGTSGVFGSDTQYF. CDR3 nucleotides: TGTGCCACCAGTGGAACTAGCGGGGTTTTCGGCTCAGATACGCAGTATTTT.

This clonotype showed up just a few times. The chain uses TRBV29-1 and TRBJ2-7, with 7 bases that match TRBD1. Trimming cost V 4 bases and J 3 bases; bases outside gene matches: 9. Germline V gene sequence: CDR1 SQVTM, CDR2 ANQGSEA. The CDR3 has 14 amino acids. CDR3 amino acids: CSVVWGTEDYEQYF. In nucleotides, the CDR3 is TGCAGCGTTGTTTGGGGGACAGAGGACTACGAGCAGTACTTC.

DNA of the CDR3: TGTGCCAGCAGCCCTAGCGGGAGGGCCTTTGAGCAGTTCTTC. This codes for CASSPSGRAFEQFF. The chain employs TRBV28 and TRBJ2-1; 12 positions match TRBD2. Per the germline V gene, CDR1 is MDHEN and CDR2 is SYDVKM. J was trimmed by 9 bases and V by 6 bases; bases with no gene match: 6. This CDR3 is built from 14 residues.

The chain joins TRBV6-5 to TRBJ2-7; D remains unclear. The CDR3 has 15 residues. The germline CDR1 and CDR2 sequences are MNHEY and SVGAGI. Trimming took 5 bases from V and 4 from J, leaving 18 bases between them. This chain's CDR3 is CASSPSDGPHYEQYF. The CDR3 nucleotides are TGTGCCAGCAGTCCCTCGGACGGACCGCATTACGAGCAGTACTTC.

This clonotype has a single count. The J gene is TRBJ1-1, the V gene TRBV3-1; no firm D call. The CDR3 runs to 14 residues. CDR1 is LGHDT and CDR2 is YNNKEL in the germline V gene (reference sequence). V lost 0 bases and J 6 bases, leaving 11 bases between the germline ends. The CDR3, as DNA: TGTGCCAGCAGCCAAGATCGTCGGAGGGCTGAAGCTTTCTTT. Its protein is CASSQDRRRAEAFF.

This clonotype has a single count. This CDR3 reads CSAYSGTSGDNEQFF. In DNA, the CDR3 is TGCAGTGCTTACTCCGGGACTAGCGGTGACAATGAGCAGTTCTTC. The chain employs TRBV20-1 and TRBJ2-1, with 11 nucleotides matching TRBD2. From germline, CDR1 is DFQATT and CDR2 SNEGSKA (reference sequence). The V segment lost 5 bases and the J segment 5 bases; nucleotides outside the gene matches: 8. The CDR3 loop spans 15 amino acids.

On this clonotype itself: As the CDR3 is not closed by the conserved phenylalanine or tryptophan, this likely results from a read error. This rearrangement joins TRBV4-1 to TRBJ2-1; D gene uncertain. Germline V gene data show CDR1 as MGHRA and CDR2 as YSYEKL. V dropped 2 bases and J dropped 0 bases, with 8 bases sitting between them. The CDR3 loop spans 15 amino acids. CDR3: CASSQIKSSYNEQFL. The CDR3 DNA reads as TGCGCCAGCAGCCAAATAAAGAGCTCCTACAATGAGCAGTTCCTC.

The CDR3 is CASSPGNREWAKNIQYF. The DNA of the CDR3 is TGCGCCAGCAGCCCCGGAAACAGGGAATGGGCCAAAAACATTCAGTACTTC. The chain has TRBV5-1 and TRBJ2-4; TRBD1 is a possible D gene (6 bases). The CDR3 runs to 17 residues. The V gene lost 4 bases and the J gene lost 1 base, with 18 bases spanning the gap. Germline-derived CDR1 and CDR2 are SGHRS and YFSETQ. The full variable domain, with the rest looked up from reference TRBV5-1 and TRBJ2-4, is KAGVTQTPRYLIKTRGQQVTLSCSPISGHRSVSWYQQTPGQGLQFLFEYFSETQRNKGNFPGRFSGRQFSNSRSEMNVSTLELGDSALYLCASSPGNREWAKNIQYFGAGTRLSVL.

This rearrangement joins TRBV4-1 to TRBJ2-7; tentative D call: TRBD1 (5 bases). V was shortened by 3 bases and J by 1 base, with 13 bases between the two germline ends. This CDR3 has 15 amino acids. Germline lookup yields CDR1 MGHRA and CDR2 YSYEKL. The CDR3 spells CASSHPQRGSYEQYF. CDR3 in DNA: TGCGCCAGCAGCCACCCGCAAAGGGGTTCCTACGAGCAGTACTTC.

This chain uses TRBV6-5 with TRBJ1-2; the D gene is possibly TRBD1 (5 bases). This CDR3 spans 13 amino acids. CDR1 and CDR2 (germline): MNHEY, SVGAGI. Trimming took off 2 bases at V and 7 bases at J, with 11 bases between the two ends. CDR3 nucleotide sequence: TGTGCCAGCAGTTACACGTCAGGGTCTGGCTACACCTTC. Translated: CASSYTSGSGYTF.

The J gene is TRBJ2-4, the V gene TRBV20-1; tentative D call: TRBD1 (6 bases). The last part of the DNA fits TRBJ2-7 better; the J call may be wrong. This CDR3 is 13 amino acids long. Germline V lookup: CDR1 DFQATT, CDR2 SNEGSKA (reference sequence). The CDR3 coding sequence is TGCAGTGCTAGCGGACAGATCTCCTACGAGCAGTACTTC. Residues: CSASGQISYEQYF.

This clonotype was detected only once. This may arise from a read error, as a much more abundant clone is one base away. This chain connects TRBV29-1 to TRBJ1-4; no clear D. V was trimmed by 1 base and J by 0 bases, leaving 6 bases between them. The CDR3 consists of 14 residues. CDR1 is SQVTM, CDR2 ANQGSEA, per germline. This chain's CDR3 is CSVEGPSTNEKLFF. CDR3 DNA sequence: TGCAGCGTTGAAGGCCCATCAACTAATGAAAAACTGTTTTTT.

This clonotype appeared once. The chain joins TRBV2 to TRBJ2-3, with TRBD2 matching 9 bases. Germline-derived CDR1 and CDR2 are SNHLY and FYNNEI. V lost 4 bases to trimming and J lost 2 bases; unmatched junction nucleotides: 7. The CDR3 is 16 residues long. The CDR3 coding sequence is TGTGCCAGCAGTGTGACGCTAGCGGGGAACACAGATACGCAGTATTTT. As protein: CASSVTLAGNTDTQYF.

V usage is TRBV4-2 and J usage is TRBJ2-3; D is unclear. Germline V gene lookup returns CDR1 LGHNA and CDR2 YNFKEQ. The CDR3 spans 12 residues. The germline V and J ends were trimmed by 3 bases and 5 bases, with 6 bases remaining between them. The CDR3 is CASSHFQDTQYF. Here the CDR3 DNA reads TGTGCCAGCAGCCACTTCCAAGATACGCAGTATTTT.

V and J are TRBV6-5 and TRBJ2-1; TRBD2 aligns across 9 bases. Germline-derived CDR1 and CDR2 are MNHEY and SVGAGI. The J segment lost 2 bases and the V segment lost 0 bases, leaving 14 bases of the junction unmatched. The CDR3 loop spans 20 amino acids. The DNA for the CDR3 is TGTGCCAGCAGTTACTCGTACGTAGAGCGGGGGGCCTCAACCTACAATGAGCAGTTCTTC. It encodes CASSYSYVERGASTYNEQFF.

The chain is built from TRBV15 and TRBJ1-6; no reliable D call. The ends were cut back, 0 bases at V and 12 bases at J, with 21 bases in the middle. CDR1 is LNHNV and CDR2 is YYDKDF in the germline V gene (reference sequence). This CDR3 contains 17 residues. The CDR3 DNA is TGTGCCACCAGCAGAGATCCGAAGACTACCAATTCACGACCCCTCCACTTT. This encodes CATSRDPKTTNSRPLHF.

V is TRBV6-4 and J is TRBJ2-5; 7 nucleotides line up with TRBD2. The J call is in doubt because the DNA end fits TRBJ2-7 better. CDR1 and CDR2 (germline): MRHNA, SNTAGT. The CDR3 loop spans 15 amino acids. For the CDR3, the DNA is TGTGCCAGCAACGCTACCGGGGGGAATAACTACGAGCAGTACTTC. Translated: CASNATGGNNYEQYF.